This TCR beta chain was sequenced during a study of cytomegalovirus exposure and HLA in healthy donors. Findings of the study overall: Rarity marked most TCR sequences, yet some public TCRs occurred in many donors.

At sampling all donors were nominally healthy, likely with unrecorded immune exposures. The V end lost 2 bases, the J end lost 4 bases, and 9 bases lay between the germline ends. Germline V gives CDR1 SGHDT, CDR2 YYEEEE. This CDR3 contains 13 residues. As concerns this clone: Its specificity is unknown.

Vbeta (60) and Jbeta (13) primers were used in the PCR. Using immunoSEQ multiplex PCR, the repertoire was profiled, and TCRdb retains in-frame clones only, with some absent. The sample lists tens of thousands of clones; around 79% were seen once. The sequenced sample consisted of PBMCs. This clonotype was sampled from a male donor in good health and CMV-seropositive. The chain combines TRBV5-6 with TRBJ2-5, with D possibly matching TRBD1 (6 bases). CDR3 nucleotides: TGTGCCAGCAGCTTACAGGGTCGAGAGACCCAGTACTTC. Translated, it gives CASSLQGRETQYF.